These 18 T cell receptor beta chains share one sample of origin, sequenced in a study of human T cells and chemical hapten exposure. TCRdb used MiXCR to reprocess the RACE reads, holding one entry per CDR3 protein. The repertoire holds 100,000 to 150,000 distinct CDR3 sequences, with about 9% as singletons. Time point specified: healthy volunteer bleed at 2 weeks. Extraction yielded total RNA from whole blood (unfractionated). The sequencing sample was made of whole blood. The receptors derive from a male donor in good health. Some clones in this sample may be carry-over from other donors' samples.

This clonotype was observed a handful of times. The rearrangement uses TRBV12-3 or TRBV12-4 and TRBJ2-2; D possibly corresponds to TRBD2 (6 bases). V lost 5 bases and J lost 2, with 27 bases in between. The length of the CDR3 is 20 residues. The CDR3 nucleotides read TGTGCCAGCAGTACCGTCGCGGGACCTCCCAAATTCGCCAACACCGGGGAGCTGTTTTTT. It yields the protein CASSTVAGPPKFANTGELFF.

This clonotype appeared a few times. The chain combines TRBV20-1 with TRBJ2-2, with TRBD2 identical over 7 bases. Trimming removed 2 bases from V and 7 bases from J; junction bases left unmatched: 7. The CDR3 loop spans 14 amino acids. The germline CDR1 and CDR2 sequences are DFQATT and SNEGSKA (reference sequence). The CDR3: CSARKRGSGGELFF. The DNA for the CDR3 is TGCAGTGCTAGAAAGCGGGGTAGCGGCGGGGAGCTGTTTTTT.

CDR3 region: CASSGPSGRTGELFF. The CDR3 bases are TGTGCCAGCAGTGGTCCTAGCGGCCGAACCGGGGAGCTGTTTTTT. This chain connects TRBV25-1 to TRBJ2-2, with 7 bases lining up with TRBD2. The V segment lost 4 bases and the J segment 5 bases; nucleotides outside the gene matches: 7. There are 15 residues in the CDR3. From germline, CDR1 is MGHDK and CDR2 SYGVNS.

This clonotype was seen repeatedly, ten times or more. The V gene is TRBV20-1, the J gene TRBJ1-5; D is possibly TRBD1 (5 bases). The CDR3 consists of 15 residues. V was clipped by 4 bases and J by 2 bases, with 15 bases between them. Per the germline V gene, CDR1 is DFQATT and CDR2 is SNEGSKA (reference sequence). CDR3 amino acids: CSATAGLIGNQPQHF. The CDR3 DNA follows: TGCAGTGCTACCGCAGGGTTGATCGGCAATCAGCCCCAGCATTTT.

This clonotype was detected only a few times. This chain joins TRBV2 and TRBJ2-7, with D possibly matching TRBD1 (6 bases). Trimming removed 5 bases from V and 4 bases from J, with 15 bases in between. Germline V gene sequence: CDR1 SNHLY, CDR2 FYNNEI. This CDR3 has 14 amino acids. Written as DNA, the CDR3 is TGTGCCAGCAGTTCCCTCAGGGGAAGGTACGAGCAGTACTTC. It is translated as CASSSLRGRYEQYF.

This clonotype has ten or more counts. The chain joins TRBV12-3 or TRBV12-4 to TRBJ1-3; TRBD1 aligns across 7 bases. The J segment lost 0 bases and the V segment lost 5 bases, leaving 7 bases of the junction unmatched. The CDR3 totals 16 residues. The CDR3 is CASSLRQGGSGNTIYF. CDR3 coding DNA: TGTGCCAGCAGTCTTCGACAGGGCGGCTCTGGAAACACCATATATTTT.

This clonotype was detected ten times or more. The chain joins TRBV12-3 or TRBV12-4 to TRBJ1-3; D is ambiguous. This CDR3 contains 14 residues. V was shortened by 3 bases and J by 1 base, with 7 bases between the two germline ends. The DNA for the CDR3 is TGTGCCAGCAGTTTTACGCAATCTGGAAACACCATATATTTT. Residues: CASSFTQSGNTIYF.

CDR3 nucleotides: TGTGCCAGCAGCTCGGGACTAGTGGGCACCGGGGAGCTGTTTTTT. Protein sequence: CASSSGLVGTGELFF. This sequence joins TRBV7-6 and TRBJ2-2; 8 bases map to TRBD2. Germline trimming cut 4 bases from V and 4 bases from J; bases unmatched to any gene: 5. This CDR3 comprises 15 residues. Germline V lookup: CDR1 SGHVS, CDR2 FNYEAQ.

This clonotype came up many times. The chain has TRBV20-1 and TRBJ2-7, with 7 bases lining up with TRBD2. With 3 bases clipped from V and 2 bases from J, the junction kept 7 bases outside the gene matches. This CDR3 comprises 14 residues. CDR1 DFQATT and CDR2 SNEGSKA come from the germline V gene (reference sequence). The CDR3 here is CSASLSSGTYEQYF. The CDR3 bases are TGCAGTGCTAGTTTGTCTAGCGGTACCTACGAGCAGTACTTC.

This clonotype was picked up a small number of times. V and J are TRBV27 and TRBJ1-1; 7 bases agree with TRBD1. Germline CDR1 MNHEY, CDR2 SMNVEV (reference sequence). V lost 7 bases to trimming and J lost 4 bases; unmatched junction nucleotides: 15. The CDR3 sequence is 16 residues long. The CDR3 DNA sequence: TGTGCCAGCACCCCTGACAGGGCACCCCGTGGCACTGAAGCTTTCTTT. It encodes CASTPDRAPRGTEAFF.

There are many counts of this clonotype. The chain carries TRBV20-1 and TRBJ2-3; possibly TRBD2 for D (6 bases). The V gene's germline CDR1 is DFQATT and CDR2 SNEGSKA (reference sequence). This CDR3 is built from 14 residues. The ends were cut back, 7 bases at V and 1 base at J, with 15 bases in the middle. The CDR3 here is CSVLSGVGTDTQYF. CDR3 DNA: TGCAGTGTTTTGTCGGGAGTCGGCACAGATACGCAGTATTTT.

This clonotype was seen once. This sequence joins TRBV20-1 and TRBJ2-5; 13 bases match TRBD2. The CDR3 has 17 amino acids. Trimming cost V 6 bases and J 2 bases; bases outside gene matches: 12. Per germline, CDR1 DFQATT and CDR2 SNEGSKA (reference sequence). As DNA, the CDR3 is TGCAGTGCCCCTTTCAGGACTAGCGGGAGCCCTCAAGAGACCCAGTACTTC. This codes for CSAPFRTSGSPQETQYF.

This clonotype was detected many times. The CDR3 DNA reads TGTGCCAGCAGAAAGGACACCTTGGAGCAGTACTTC. Protein sequence: CASRKDTLEQYF. The rearrangement uses TRBV6-1 and TRBJ2-7; tentatively, D is TRBD1 (5 bases). The CDR3 has 12 residues. V gave up 6 bases and J gave up 7 bases, with 13 bases separating them. Germline CDR1 MNHNS, CDR2 SASEGT.

This chain uses TRBV5-1 with TRBJ1-1; unclear D gene. The CDR3 is 13 residues long. Per germline, CDR1 SGHRS and CDR2 YFSETQ. Trimming took 2 bases from V and 5 from J, leaving 10 bases between them. The CDR3 protein is CASSFFMSTEAFF. Written as DNA, the CDR3 is TGCGCCAGCAGCTTCTTCATGAGTACTGAAGCTTTCTTT.

The chain is built from TRBV12-3 or TRBV12-4 and TRBJ2-1; possibly TRBD1 or TRBD2 for D (6 bases each). This CDR3 contains 18 residues. V lost 3 bases and J lost 1, with 19 bases in between. This CDR3 is CASSFSFGGQGSYNEQFF. The CDR3 DNA is TGTGCCAGCAGTTTCTCATTTGGGGGGCAGGGGTCCTACAATGAGCAGTTCTTC.

J is TRBJ1-2 and V is TRBV19; 8 bases fit TRBD1. Germline values: CDR1 LNHDA, CDR2 SQIVND (reference sequence). The CDR3 extends over 15 amino acids. The V gene end was trimmed by 7 bases and the J gene end by 4 bases; junction bases not matched to a gene: 11. CDR3 in amino acids: CASTSGQGASYGYTF. The CDR3 DNA sequence: TGTGCCAGTACCTCCGGACAGGGCGCTTCCTATGGCTACACCTTC. The entire variable domain, with the rest obtained from reference TRBV19 and TRBJ1-2, is as follows: DGGITQSPKYLFRKEGQNVTLSCEQNLNHDAMYWYRQDPGQGLRLIYYSQIVNDFQKGDIAEGYSVSREKKESFPLTVTSAQKNPTAFYLCASTSGQGASYGYTFGSGTRLTVV.

This clonotype was picked up many times. V usage is TRBV6-6 and J usage is TRBJ2-7, with D hard to call. V lost 5 bases and J lost 3, with 8 bases in between. The length of the CDR3 is 12 residues. Germline V gene lookup returns CDR1 MNHNY and CDR2 SVGAGI (reference sequence). CDR3 sequence (DNA): TGTGCCAGCAGTACCCCGGGCTACGAGCAGTACTTC. Its protein is CASSTPGYEQYF.

The V gene is TRBV20-1, the J gene TRBJ2-7; 8 nucleotides align to TRBD2. The CDR3 runs 15 residues. V was pared by 5 bases and J by 2 bases, with 11 bases of the junction left unmatched. CDR1 and CDR2 (germline): DFQATT, SNEGSKA (reference sequence). The CDR3 DNA reads as TGCAGTGCTCCCAGAACGGGAGGGGGAACCTACGAGCAGTACTTC. It encodes CSAPRTGGGTYEQYF.